This section outlines one TCR beta chain sequence together with its context. Its antigen is not known. This specimen comes from a study of CD8+ T cells in alopecia areata. Study context: Patients received oral tofacitinib, 5 to 10 mg twice daily, for moderate-to-severe alopecia areata. The study, taken as a whole, reports: Compared with normal scalp, lesional scalp had higher clonality and more expanded CD8+ clones.

Isolated RNA was reverse transcribed into cDNA used as the sequencing template. This table comes from immunoSEQ multiplex PCR, and its TCRdb copy is limited to in-frame clones, with some not included. This table has 150,000 or so clones, about 60% appearing once. CDR1 and CDR2 (germline): KGHSH, LQKENI. There are 17 residues in the CDR3. V trimming: 3 bases; J trimming: 1 base; junction bases outside the gene matches: 9. This sequence was found in a human donor with alopecia areata. Source: CD4+ T cells sorted from blood, taken at week 0. The V gene is TRBV18, the J gene TRBJ1-1; the match to TRBD1 covers 9 bases. CDR3 bases: TGTGCCAGCTCACCTAATACAGGGGGCGCCGAGAACACTGAAGCTTTCTTT. Protein sequence: CASSPNTGGAENTEAFF.